This TCR beta chain was found in a study of cytomegalovirus exposure and HLA in healthy donors. V shed 3 bases, J shed 5 bases, and the junction held 2 bases outside the gene matches. The CDR3 loop spans 15 amino acids. Germline CDR1 and CDR2: WSHSY and SAAADI. PCR involved 60 Vbeta and 13 Jbeta primers. Some clones are missing from TCRdb's copy, which holds only in-frame ones; the method was immunoSEQ multiplex PCR. The sample records around 110,000 clones, over 60% being singletons. This clonotype was sampled from a male donor in good health and CMV-seronegative. The sequenced material came from PBMCs. The chain combines TRBV10-2 with TRBJ2-2, with 11 bases matching TRBD2. This chain's CDR3 is CASSELAGVTGELFF. DNA of the CDR3: TGCGCCAGCAGTGAACTAGCGGGAGTAACCGGGGAGCTGTTTTTT.